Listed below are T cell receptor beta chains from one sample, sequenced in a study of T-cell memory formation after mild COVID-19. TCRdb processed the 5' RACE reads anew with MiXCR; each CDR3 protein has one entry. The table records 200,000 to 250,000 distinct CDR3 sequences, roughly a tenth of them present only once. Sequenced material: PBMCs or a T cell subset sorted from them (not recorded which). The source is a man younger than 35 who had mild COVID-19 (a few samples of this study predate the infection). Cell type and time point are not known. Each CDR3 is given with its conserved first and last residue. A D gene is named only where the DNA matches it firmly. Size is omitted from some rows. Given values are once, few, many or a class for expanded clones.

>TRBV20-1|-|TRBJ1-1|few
TGCAGTGCCGGCAGGGGTGGCACTGAAGCTTTCTTT
CSAGRGGTEAFF
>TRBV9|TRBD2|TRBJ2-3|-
TGTGCCAGCAGCGTAGAGGGGAGGGCCACAGATACGCAGTATTTT
CASSVEGRATDTQYF
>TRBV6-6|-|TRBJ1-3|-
TGTGCCAGCGCGACTTTCGGAAACACCATATATTTT
CASATFGNTIYF
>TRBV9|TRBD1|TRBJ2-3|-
TGTGCCAGCAGCCCCACGGGACAGGACACAGATACGCAGTATTTT
CASSPTGQDTDTQYF
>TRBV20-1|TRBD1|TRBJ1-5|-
TGCAGTGCTGGAGAACAGGGGTTTGGTCAGCCCCAGCATTTT
CSAGEQGFGQPQHF
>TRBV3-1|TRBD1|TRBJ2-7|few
TGTGCCAGCAGCCAGGCCGGGACAGGGGACTCCTACGAGCAGTACTTC
CASSQAGTGDSYEQYF
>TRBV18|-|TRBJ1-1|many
TGTGCCAGCTCAATACAAGTAAACACTGAAGCTTTCTTT
CASSIQVNTEAFF
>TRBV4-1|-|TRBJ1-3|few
TGCGCCAGCAGCCAAGTGGGGGTAGGAAACACCATATATTTT
CASSQVGVGNTIYF
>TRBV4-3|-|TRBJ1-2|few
TGCGCCAGCAGCCAAGAGAACGGTCTTGGCGGCTACACCTTC
CASSQENGLGGYTF
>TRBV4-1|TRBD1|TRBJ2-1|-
TGCGCCAGCAGCCGCAACAGGGGGATGAAATATGAGCAGTTCTTC
CASSRNRGMKYEQFF
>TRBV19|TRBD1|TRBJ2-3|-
TGTGCCAGTAGGCCTTACAGGGGGCCGTTAGATACGCAGTATTTT
CASRPYRGPLDTQYF
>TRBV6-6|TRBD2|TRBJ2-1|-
TGTGCCAGCAGCCCCAGCGGGAGCTCCTACAATGAGCAGTTCTTC
CASSPSGSSYNEQFF
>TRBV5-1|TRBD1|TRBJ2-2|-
TGCGCCAGCAGCTTGGCGGGACAGGACACCGGGGAGCTGTTTTTT
CASSLAGQDTGELFF
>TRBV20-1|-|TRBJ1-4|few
TGCAGTGCCCCTATTCCTCTGGGACGGGGTGAAAAACTGTTTTTT
CSAPIPLGRGEKLFF
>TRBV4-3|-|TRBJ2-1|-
TGCGCCAGCAGCCCCGGGGGCGGTCCCAATGAGCAGTTCTTC
CASSPGGGPNEQFF